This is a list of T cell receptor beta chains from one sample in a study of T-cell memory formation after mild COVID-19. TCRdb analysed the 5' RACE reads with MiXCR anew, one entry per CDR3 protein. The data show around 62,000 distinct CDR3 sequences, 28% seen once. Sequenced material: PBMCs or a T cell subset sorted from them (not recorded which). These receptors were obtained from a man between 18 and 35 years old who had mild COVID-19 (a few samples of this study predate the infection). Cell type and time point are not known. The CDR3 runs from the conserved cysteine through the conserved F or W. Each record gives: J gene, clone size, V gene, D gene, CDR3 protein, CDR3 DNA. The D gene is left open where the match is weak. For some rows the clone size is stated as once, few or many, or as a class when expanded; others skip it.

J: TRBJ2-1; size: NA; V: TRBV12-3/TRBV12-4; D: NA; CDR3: CASGLSDEQFF; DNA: TGTGCCAGCGGGCTCAGCGATGAGCAGTTCTTC
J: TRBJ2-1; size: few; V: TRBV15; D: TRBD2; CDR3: CATSRRGLANNEQFF; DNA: TGTGCCACCAGCCGACGGGGACTAGCCAACAATGAGCAGTTCTTC
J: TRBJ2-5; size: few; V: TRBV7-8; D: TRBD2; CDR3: CASSPPGLAGQETQYF; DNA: TGTGCCAGCAGCCCCCCGGGACTAGCGGGGCAAGAGACCCAGTACTTC
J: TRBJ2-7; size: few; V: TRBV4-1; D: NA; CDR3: CASSQDGVRWEQYF; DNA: TGCGCCAGCAGCCAAGATGGAGTAAGGTGGGAGCAGTACTTC
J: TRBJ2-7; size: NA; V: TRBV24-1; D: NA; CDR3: CATSDFPGTPYEQYF; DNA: TGTGCCACCAGTGATTTTCCCGGAACCCCCTACGAGCAGTACTTC
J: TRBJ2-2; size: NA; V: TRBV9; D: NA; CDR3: CASSSRDWNTGELFF; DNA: TGTGCCAGCAGCTCCCGGGACTGGAACACCGGGGAGCTGTTTTTT
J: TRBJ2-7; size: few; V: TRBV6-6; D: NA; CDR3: CASSLYSAEQYF; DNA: TGTGCCAGCAGTCTCTATTCCGCCGAGCAGTACTTC
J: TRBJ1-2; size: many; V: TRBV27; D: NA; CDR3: CASSLQARGPEGYTF; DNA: TGTGCCAGCAGTTTACAAGCGCGGGGCCCGGAGGGCTACACCTTC
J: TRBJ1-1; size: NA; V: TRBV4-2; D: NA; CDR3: CASRSGTEAFF; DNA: TGTGCCAGCCGTTCCGGCACTGAAGCTTTCTTT
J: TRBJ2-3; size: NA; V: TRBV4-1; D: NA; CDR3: CASSLRGSHGTDTQYF; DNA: TGCGCCAGCAGCCTACGAGGGTCCCACGGCACAGATACGCAGTATTTT
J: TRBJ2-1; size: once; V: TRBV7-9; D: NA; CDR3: CASSLSRGQVNEQFF; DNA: TGTGCCAGCAGCTTAAGTCGCGGGCAGGTCAATGAGCAGTTCTTC
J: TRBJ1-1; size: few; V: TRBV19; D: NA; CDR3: CASKIGNTEAFF; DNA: TGTGCCAGTAAAATAGGGAACACTGAAGCTTTCTTT
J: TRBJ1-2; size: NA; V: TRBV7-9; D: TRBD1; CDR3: CASSSSADRGFGYTF; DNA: TGTGCCAGCAGCTCCTCCGCAGACAGGGGTTTCGGCTACACCTTC
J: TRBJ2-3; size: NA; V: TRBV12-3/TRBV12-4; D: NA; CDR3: CASSLEATGADTQYF; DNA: TGTGCCAGCAGTTTAGAGGCTACTGGGGCAGATACGCAGTATTTT
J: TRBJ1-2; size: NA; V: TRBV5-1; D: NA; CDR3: CASSLVPTEHYGYTF; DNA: TGCGCCAGCAGCTTGGTTCCGACAGAACACTATGGCTACACCTTC
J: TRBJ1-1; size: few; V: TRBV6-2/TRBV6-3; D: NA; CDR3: CASTRQNMNTEAFF; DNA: TGTGCCAGCACCCGACAGAACATGAACACTGAAGCTTTCTTT
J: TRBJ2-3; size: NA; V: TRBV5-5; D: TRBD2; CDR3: CASSFPKRGGVDTQYF; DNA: TGTGCCAGCAGCTTCCCTAAGCGGGGGGGCGTAGATACGCAGTATTTT
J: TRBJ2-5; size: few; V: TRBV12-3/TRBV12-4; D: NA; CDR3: CASSAGWDVQETQYF; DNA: TGTGCCAGCAGTGCCGGGTGGGACGTCCAAGAGACCCAGTACTTC
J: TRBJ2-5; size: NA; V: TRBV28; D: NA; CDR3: CASSFGAWQGETQYF; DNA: TGTGCCAGCAGTTTCGGGGCCTGGCAGGGGGAGACCCAGTACTTC
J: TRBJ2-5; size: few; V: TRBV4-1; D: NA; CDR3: CASSQGGKTQYF; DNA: TGCGCCAGCAGCCAAGGGGGGAAGACCCAGTACTTC
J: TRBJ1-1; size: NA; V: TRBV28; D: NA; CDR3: CASRAMNTEAFF; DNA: TGTGCCAGCAGGGCGATGAACACTGAAGCTTTCTTT
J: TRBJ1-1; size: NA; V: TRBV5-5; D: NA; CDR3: CASSLAGTLNTEAFF; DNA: TGTGCCAGCAGCTTGGCGGGCACCCTGAACACTGAAGCTTTCTTT
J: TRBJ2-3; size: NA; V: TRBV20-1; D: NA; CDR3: CSAQGGDTQYF; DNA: TGCAGTGCTCAAGGTGGAGATACGCAGTATTTT
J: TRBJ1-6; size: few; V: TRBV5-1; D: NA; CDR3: CASSFDLLSSYNSPLHF; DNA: TGCGCCAGCAGCTTTGACCTTTTAAGCTCCTATAATTCACCCCTCCACTTT
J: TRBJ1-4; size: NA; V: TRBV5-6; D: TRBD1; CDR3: CASSLGGEKLFF; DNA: TGTGCCAGCAGCTTAGGGGGCGAAAAACTGTTTTTT
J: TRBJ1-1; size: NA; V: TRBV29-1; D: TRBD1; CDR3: CSTDGTGSAEAFF; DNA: TGCAGCACTGACGGGACAGGGTCGGCTGAAGCTTTCTTT
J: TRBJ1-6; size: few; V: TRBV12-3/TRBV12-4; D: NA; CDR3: CASSDGSTLHF; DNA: TGTGCCAGCAGCGACGGCTCAACCCTCCACTTT
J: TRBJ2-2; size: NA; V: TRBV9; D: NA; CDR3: CASRGPDGELFF; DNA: TGTGCCAGCAGGGGGCCCGACGGGGAGCTGTTTTTT
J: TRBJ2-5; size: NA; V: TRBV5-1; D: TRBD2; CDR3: CASSLGLAGPPRETQYF; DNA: TGCGCCAGCAGCTTGGGGCTAGCGGGGCCTCCAAGGGAGACCCAGTACTTC
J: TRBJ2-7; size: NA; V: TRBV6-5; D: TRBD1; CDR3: CASSPGTGVYEQYF; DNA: TGTGCCAGCAGCCCCGGGACAGGGGTCTACGAGCAGTACTTC
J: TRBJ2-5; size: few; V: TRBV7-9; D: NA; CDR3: CASSPMSSQYF; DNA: TGTGCCAGCAGCCCTATGTCTTCCCAGTACTTC
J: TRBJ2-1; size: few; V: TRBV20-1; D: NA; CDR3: CSADVGSYNEQFF; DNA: TGCAGTGCCGATGTGGGGTCCTACAATGAGCAGTTCTTC
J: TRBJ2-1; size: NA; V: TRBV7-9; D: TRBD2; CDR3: CASRASGGQGINEQFF; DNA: TGTGCCAGCAGGGCTAGCGGGGGGCAGGGAATTAATGAGCAGTTCTTC
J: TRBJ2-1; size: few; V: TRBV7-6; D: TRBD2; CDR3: CASRSSSGSYNEQFF; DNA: TGTGCCAGCAGGTCCTCTAGCGGGTCTTACAATGAGCAGTTCTTC
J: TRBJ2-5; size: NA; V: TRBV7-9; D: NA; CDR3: CASSFNSEVQETQYF; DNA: TGTGCCAGCAGCTTCAACTCGGAGGTCCAAGAGACCCAGTACTTC
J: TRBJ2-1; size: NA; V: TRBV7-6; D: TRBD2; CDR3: CASSLELAGGDEQFF; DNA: TGTGCCAGCAGCTTAGAATTAGCGGGGGGGGATGAGCAGTTCTTC
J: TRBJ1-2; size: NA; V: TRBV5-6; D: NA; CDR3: CASTEDLGYGYTF; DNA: TGTGCCAGCACCGAGGACCTTGGTTATGGCTACACCTTC
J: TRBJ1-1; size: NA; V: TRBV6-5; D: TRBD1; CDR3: CASSQVGGEAFF; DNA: TGTGCCAGCAGTCAAGTAGGGGGCGAAGCTTTCTTT
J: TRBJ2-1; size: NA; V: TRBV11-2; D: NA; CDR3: CASSPGWDYNEQFF; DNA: TGTGCCAGCAGCCCCGGGTGGGACTACAATGAGCAGTTCTTC
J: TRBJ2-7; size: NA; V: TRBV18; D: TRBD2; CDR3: CASSLPGGSYEQYF; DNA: TGTGCCAGCTCACTCCCGGGGGGGTCCTACGAGCAGTACTTC
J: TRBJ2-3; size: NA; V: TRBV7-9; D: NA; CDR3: CASTMGGRRDTQYF; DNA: TGTGCCAGCACCATGGGGGGCCGCCGCGATACGCAGTATTTT
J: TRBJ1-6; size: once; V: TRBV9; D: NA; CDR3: CASSVAETEHSPLHF; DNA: TGTGCCAGCAGCGTAGCTGAGACAGAGCATTCACCCCTCCACTTT
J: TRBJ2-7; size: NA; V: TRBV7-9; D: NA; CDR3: CASSLGTSEQYF; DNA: TGTGCCAGCAGCTTGGGGACCAGCGAGCAGTACTTC
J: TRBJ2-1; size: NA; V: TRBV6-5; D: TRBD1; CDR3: CASSSRTGGDEQFF; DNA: TGTGCCAGCAGTTCGCGGACAGGGGGCGATGAGCAGTTCTTC
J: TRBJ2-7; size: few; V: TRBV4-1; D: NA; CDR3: CASSQEWRPGEQYF; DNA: TGCGCCAGCAGCCAAGAATGGAGACCGGGCGAGCAGTACTTC
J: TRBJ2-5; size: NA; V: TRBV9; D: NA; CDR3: CASSGGGRETQYF; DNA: TGTGCCAGCAGCGGTGGGGGAAGAGAGACCCAGTACTTC
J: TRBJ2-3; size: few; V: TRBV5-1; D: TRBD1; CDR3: CASSREATGGTDTQYF; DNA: TGCGCCAGCAGCCGCGAGGCGACAGGGGGAACAGATACGCAGTATTTT
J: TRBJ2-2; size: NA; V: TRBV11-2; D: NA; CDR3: CASSAGRNTGELFF; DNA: TGTGCCAGCAGCGCGGGACGAAACACCGGGGAGCTGTTTTTT
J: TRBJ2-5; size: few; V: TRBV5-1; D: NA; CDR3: CASSLATDPQETQYF; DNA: TGCGCCAGCAGCTTGGCGACAGATCCTCAAGAGACCCAGTACTTC
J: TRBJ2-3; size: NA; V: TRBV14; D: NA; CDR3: CASSQDGGTDTQYF; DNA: TGTGCCAGCAGCCAAGATGGGGGGACAGATACGCAGTATTTT
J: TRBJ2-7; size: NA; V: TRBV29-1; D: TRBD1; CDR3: CSVEGDDRGYEQYF; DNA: TGCAGCGTTGAGGGGGACGACAGGGGTTACGAGCAGTACTTC
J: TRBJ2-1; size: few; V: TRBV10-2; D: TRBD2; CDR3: CASSESRASGYNEQFF; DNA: TGCGCCAGCAGTGAGTCGCGGGCTAGCGGATACAATGAGCAGTTCTTC